These T cell receptor beta chains were read from a single sample in a study of cytomegalovirus exposure and HLA in healthy donors. Method: immunoSEQ multiplex PCR; TCRdb's copy keeps in-frame clones and lacks some. The sample records some 130,000 clones, around 83% being singletons. Sequencing was performed on PBMCs. The source of these receptors is a woman in her 30s in good health and CMV-seropositive. CDR3s include the opening cysteine and the closing phenylalanine or tryptophan. A D gene is named only where the DNA matches it firmly. Size values are once, few and many counts, or a class for expanded clones, and some rows have none.

TRBJ1-3,.,.,TRBV20-1,TGCAGCGTGGACAGTGGAAACACCATATATTTT,CSVDSGNTIYF
TRBJ1-3,.,.,TRBV6-1,TGTGCCAGCAGTGGCCGGACACCGGGCGGTATCAGCCATCGAAACACCATATATTTT,CASSGRTPGGISHRNTIYF
TRBJ1-1,.,.,TRBV18,TGTGCCAGCTCAGTTTTGGGCTTGAACACTGAAGCTTTCTTT,CASSVLGLNTEAFF
TRBJ2-1,.,.,TRBV6-5,TGTGCCAGCAGTTACTTGGTGGGAGACTACAATGAGCAGTTCTTC,CASSYLVGDYNEQFF
TRBJ2-7,.,few,TRBV29-1,TGCAGCGTTGCCAGCCCTGGACAGCTCTACGAGCAGTACTTC,CSVASPGQLYEQYF
TRBJ2-7,TRBD2,.,TRBV7-9,TGTGCCAGCAGCCGTAGCGGGAGGGGGTACGAGCAGTACTTC,CASSRSGRGYEQYF
TRBJ2-3,.,.,TRBV6-5,TGTGCCAGCAAGGCTAGCGCCTCCACAGATACGCAGTATTTT,CASKASASTDTQYF
TRBJ2-1,.,.,TRBV7-6,TGTGCCAGCAGCTTACAGGCCGGGAAGGGGCAGTTCTTC,CASSLQAGKGQFF
TRBJ2-6,TRBD1,.,TRBV2,TGTGCCAGCACAGGGGGTGCCCTCTCTGGGGCCAACGTCCTGACTTTC,CASTGGALSGANVLTF
TRBJ1-2,.,.,TRBV4-1,TGCGCCAGCAGCCTGACTCAGTTGGCCCTCTATGGCTACACCTTC,CASSLTQLALYGYTF
TRBJ2-2,TRBD1,.,TRBV5-1,TGCGCCAGCAGCTTAAGGACAGGGAGTACCGGGGAGCTGTTTTTT,CASSLRTGSTGELFF
TRBJ2-1,TRBD2,.,TRBV9,TGTGCCAGCAGCCCGGCGGGGGGCCTCTACAATGAGCAGTTCTTC,CASSPAGGLYNEQFF
TRBJ1-2,TRBD1,.,TRBV2,TGTGCCAGTGGACAGGGTGCTAACTATGGCTACACCTTC,CASGQGANYGYTF
TRBJ2-2,TRBD2,.,TRBV30,TGTGCCTGGAGTTTCGGGACTACCCTCCTCGGGGAGCTGTTTTTT,CAWSFGTTLLGELFF
TRBJ1-2,TRBD1,.,TRBV28,TGTGCCAGCAGGCTGACAGGGGAGGGTGGCTACACCTTC,CASRLTGEGGYTF
TRBJ2-7,TRBD2,.,TRBV7-9,TGTGCCAGCAGCCTAGGCGGGGAGGGAACGGGCGAGCAGTACTTC,CASSLGGEGTGEQYF
TRBJ1-2,TRBD1,.,TRBV30,TGTGCCTGGAGTACTAGGACAGGGGGCGGCTATGGCTACACCTTC,CAWSTRTGGGYGYTF